This T cell receptor beta chain stems from a study of immune evolution from preneoplasia to lung adenocarcinoma. Sequenced by immunoSEQ multiplex PCR; TCRdb stores in-frame clones only, minus some. The sample lists 25,000 or so clones, 65% to 75% occurring once. This CDR3 comprises 19 residues. Germline V gene lookup returns CDR1 WNHNN and CDR2 SYGVQD (reference sequence). Trimming at V came to 8 bases and at J to 0 bases, leaving 18 bases not matched to a gene. The sequenced sample was FFPE invasive lung adenocarcinoma tissue. The TCR comes from a person aged 55-75 years with invasive lung adenocarcinoma. Some clones in this sample may be carry-over from other donors' samples. This chain connects TRBV10-1 to TRBJ1-4; 7 bases are a match to TRBD1. CDR3 sequence reads: CASLLHGTAHFATNEKLFF. CDR3 nucleotides: TGCGCCAGCCTCTTACACGGGACAGCACATTTCGCAACTAATGAAAAACTGTTTTTT.